The clone carrying this T cell receptor (beta chain) was observed once. Measured with immunoSEQ multiplex PCR; TCRdb has only the in-frame clones, and not every one. Of around 340,000 clones in the sample, 65% to 90% are singletons; the top ten hold less than 9%. Trimming at V came to 6 bases and at J to 3 bases, leaving 6 bases not matched to a gene. The CDR3 covers 15 residues. The germline gives CDR1 MNHEY, CDR2 SMNVEV (reference sequence). The data are from a study of blood T cell repertoires in COVID-19. Study as a whole: Whether acute or convalescent, the COVID-19 samples came from the United States, Italy and Spain. The analysed material was cDNA or gDNA that came from T cells, B-cell-depleted T cells, or PBMCs.

This sequence originates from an older woman with COVID-19, enrolled during active disease. The V gene is TRBV27, the J gene TRBJ1-5; 9 bases align to TRBD1. The sequencing sample was made of peripheral blood. The CDR3 sequence: CASRAGTGINQPQHF. CDR3 sequence (DNA): TGTGCCAGCAGGGCCGGGACAGGGATCAATCAGCCCCAGCATTTT.